This entry lists 18 T cell receptor beta chains sequenced from one sample in a study of identical twins. TCRdb reprocessed the 5' RACE reads with MiXCR, giving one entry per CDR3 protein. This table holds 250,000 to 300,000 distinct CDR3 sequences, nearly 9.5% found once. The sample also formed part of further work on yellow fever vaccine responses in identical twins.

Sequenced input: CD8+ T cells sorted from blood. These receptors were obtained from a woman between 18 and 29 years old in good health.

The chain has TRBV20-1 and TRBJ2-7; D may be TRBD2 (5 bases). Trimming took off 1 base at V and 3 bases at J, with 16 bases between the two ends. Germline lookup yields CDR1 DFQATT and CDR2 SNEGSKA (reference sequence). The CDR3 loop spans 15 amino acids. This CDR3 is CSARATGLGIYEQYF. For the CDR3, the DNA is TGCAGTGCTAGAGCGACGGGGTTAGGTATCTACGAGCAGTACTTC.

This rearrangement joins TRBV7-2 to TRBJ1-1; TRBD1 matches at 8 bases. J lost 7 bases, V lost 3 bases, and 7 bases had no gene match. The CDR3 runs to 14 residues. CDR1 SGHTA and CDR2 FQGNSA come from the germline V gene. CDR3 loop: CASSLSRGLIEAFF. Written as DNA, the CDR3 is TGTGCCAGCAGCTTGTCCAGGGGGCTGATTGAAGCTTTCTTT.

The table lists this clonotype with many counts. This sequence joins TRBV20-1 and TRBJ2-7, with D perhaps matching TRBD1 (6 bases). Germline values: CDR1 DFQATT, CDR2 SNEGSKA (reference sequence). The CDR3 length is 13 residues. Deletions cut 5 bases from V and 0 bases from J, with 11 bases between. CDR3 nucleotides: TGCAGTGCTGTCCCGGACAGCTCCTACGAGCAGTACTTC. It translates to CSAVPDSSYEQYF.

As regards this clonotype: Possible read error: a much larger clone is one base away. The V gene is TRBV29-1, the J gene TRBJ2-1; 7 bases match TRBD2. V trimming: 7 bases; J trimming: 4 bases; junction bases outside the gene matches: 7. This CDR3 is built from 13 residues. CDR1 is SQVTM, CDR2 ANQGSEA, per germline. Here the CDR3 reads CSGTSAIYNEQFF. The CDR3 DNA reads as TGCAGCGGAACTAGCGCCATTTACAATGAGCAGTTCTTC.

This clonotype has at least ten counts. V gene TRBV7-2 combines with J gene TRBJ2-7, with D possibly being TRBD2 (6 bases). V was cut by 3 bases and J by 2 bases, with 11 bases left in between. The CDR3 is 14 residues long. Germline V CDR1 and CDR2: SGHTA, FQGNSA. Written as DNA, the CDR3 is TGTGCCAGCAGCTTTCCGGGGGTAGCCTACGAGCAGTACTTC. Its translation: CASSFPGVAYEQYF.

This clonotype was recorded a few times. V usage is TRBV20-1 and J usage is TRBJ2-2; D gene ambiguous. This CDR3 has 20 amino acids. V was trimmed by 0 bases and J by 0 bases, leaving 23 bases between them. Per the germline V gene, CDR1 is DFQATT and CDR2 is SNEGSKA (reference sequence). CDR3 region: CSARDSWATNIIANTGELFF. Written as DNA, the CDR3 is TGCAGTGCTAGAGATAGTTGGGCTACCAATATAATAGCGAACACCGGGGAGCTGTTTTTT.

This clonotype came up many times. The chain links TRBV5-5 to TRBJ2-7; D is unresolved. V was cut by 1 base and J by 8 bases, with 16 bases left in between. The CDR3 is 14 residues long. Germline CDR1 is SGHKS and CDR2 is YYEKEE (reference sequence). The CDR3 DNA sequence: TGTGCCAGCAGCTTGCTCCTCCCTGAAATACAGCAGTACTTC. Protein sequence: CASSLLLPEIQQYF.

The CDR3 loop is CASNRQTGELFF. CDR3 bases: TGTGCCAGCAACCGACAGACCGGGGAGCTGTTTTTT. This rearrangement joins TRBV6-2 or TRBV6-3 to TRBJ2-2, with a possible D match to TRBD1 (5 bases). Germline V gene lookup returns CDR1 MNHEY and CDR2 SVGEGT. This CDR3 comprises 12 residues. Trimming pared 7 bases from V and 5 bases from J, leaving 8 bases between.

The chain recombines TRBV12-3 or TRBV12-4 with TRBJ2-1; 7 nucleotides align to TRBD1. With 6 bases clipped from V and 1 base from J, the junction kept 6 bases outside the gene matches. The CDR3 spans 15 residues. The CDR3, as DNA: TGTGCCAGCAGCGAGACAGGGCCATCCTACAATGAGCAGTTCTTC. The encoded protein is CASSETGPSYNEQFF.

This clonotype was observed a handful of times. V usage is TRBV12-3 or TRBV12-4 and J usage is TRBJ2-3; D may be TRBD2 (5 bases). The CDR3 totals 18 residues. The ends were cut back, 6 bases at V and 0 bases at J, with 22 bases in the middle. The CDR3 coding sequence is TGTGCCAGCAGCCCGGATCCTCGGACTGGGCCTAGCACAGATACGCAGTATTTT. It is translated as CASSPDPRTGPSTDTQYF.

This clonotype appeared a few times. V usage is TRBV18 and J usage is TRBJ2-7; D may match TRBD1 or TRBD2 (5 bases each). Germline CDR1 and CDR2: KGHSH and LQKENI. Trimming took off 7 bases at V and 1 base at J, with 23 bases between the two ends. The CDR3 runs 17 residues. The CDR3 DNA is TGTGCCAGCTACTTCCGGGACCCAGGGTTCCCATCCTACGAGCAGTACTTC. Protein: CASYFRDPGFPSYEQYF.

This clonotype was observed at least ten times. CDR3 DNA sequence: TGTGCCACCAGTGATCCCAGGGGGCTCCACAATGAGCAGTTCTTC. Translated: CATSDPRGLHNEQFF. The gene calls are TRBV24-1 and TRBJ2-1, with TRBD1 identical over 8 bases. The V segment lost 3 bases and the J segment 5 bases; nucleotides outside the gene matches: 5. Germline V gene data show CDR1 as KGHDR and CDR2 as SFDVKD. The CDR3 totals 15 residues.

This clonotype was recorded at least ten times. The chain is built from TRBV5-1 and TRBJ1-1; 7 nucleotides line up with TRBD1. The CDR3 is made up of 17 amino acids. CDR1 is SGHRS and CDR2 is YFSETQ in the germline V gene. After removal of 0 bases from V and 1 base from J, the junction contained 9 bases not matched to a gene. The CDR3 DNA follows: TGCGCCAGCAGCTTGGAGGGGGCAGGAAGGACGAACACTGAAGCTTTCTTT. Translation gives CASSLEGAGRTNTEAFF.

This chain links TRBV19 with TRBJ2-7, with D possibly matching TRBD1 (6 bases). With 1 base removed from V and 2 bases from J, the gap between germline ends came to 15 bases. The germline CDR1 and CDR2 sequences are LNHDA and SQIVND (reference sequence). The CDR3 runs 16 residues. CDR3 bases: TGTGCCAGTAGTATAGCCTCCGGGACACAGGCCTACGAGCAGTACTTC. It yields the protein CASSIASGTQAYEQYF.

CDR3 sequence (DNA): TGTGCCATCAGCGACGGTAAGGAGGGCGAGCAGTACTTC. It is translated as CAISDGKEGEQYF. The chain is built from TRBV10-3 and TRBJ2-7, with D possibly TRBD2 on 6 matching bases. Germline loops: CDR1 ENHRY, CDR2 SYGVKD. V was shortened by 6 bases and J by 6 bases, with 15 bases between the two germline ends. CDR3 length: 13 amino acids.

The chain joins TRBV11-2 to TRBJ2-1; D remains unclear. V shed 0 bases and J shed 2 bases, with 11 bases lying between them. Looked up from germline, CDR1 is SGHAT and CDR2 is FQNNGV. The CDR3 covers 16 residues. This CDR3 reads CASSLDNRVAYNEQFF. The CDR3 region has the DNA TGTGCCAGCAGCTTAGATAACCGGGTTGCCTACAATGAGCAGTTCTTC.

This clonotype was detected a few times. This chain links TRBV7-2 with TRBJ1-1; D is unclear. V lost 4 bases to trimming and J lost 3 bases, with 15 bases between them. Germline CDR1 SGHTA, CDR2 FQGNSA. The CDR3 length is 15 residues. In DNA, the CDR3 is TGTGCCAGCAGCTCAAAAGGGTTCGGGGACACTGAAGCTTTCTTT. It specifies CASSSKGFGDTEAFF.

The chain links TRBV5-1 to TRBJ2-1; 7 bases are a match to TRBD2. Per germline, CDR1 SGHRS and CDR2 YFSETQ. The V gene end was trimmed by 4 bases and the J gene end by 4 bases; junction bases not matched to a gene: 8. The CDR3 consists of 15 residues. The CDR3 DNA is TGCGCCAGCAGCAACATGGGGGGGATATACAATGAGCAGTTCTTC. Its protein is CASSNMGGIYNEQFF.